This entry is about one TCR beta chain. The sample is drawn from a study of blood T cell repertoires in COVID-19. CDR1 is SGHAT, CDR2 FQDESV, per germline (reference sequence). Deletions cut 4 bases from V and 2 bases from J, with 15 bases between. The CDR3 covers 16 residues. As processed by the authors: How many nucleated cells were present was estimated from reference gene primer amplification. Profiling relied on immunoSEQ multiplex PCR, and the TCRdb table lists in-frame clones only, not all of them. From that table come the V and J calls and clone size; the DNA was used to work out D and trimming. Here the sample spans 73,000 or so clones, around 83% being singletons.

This chain uses TRBV11-1 with TRBJ1-3; a weak D match, TRBD1 (6 bases). Sequenced: peripheral blood. The receptor comes from a woman in her sixties or seventies with acute or convalescent COVID-19. This CDR3 reads CASSSRTTGTGNTIYF. CDR3 coding DNA: TGTGCCAGCAGCTCACGTACTACAGGGACTGGAAACACCATATATTTT.